Shown below are 20 T cell receptor beta chains from a single sample sequenced in a study of blood T cell repertoires in COVID-19 (dated by TCRdb to between 2020 and 2021). The library was made by the immunoSEQ multiplex PCR assay. TCRdb re-hosts the immuneACCESS table, in-frame sequences only. Its copies lack some clones; in the studies checked, an unresolved V gene accounts for under half of them, and the cause for the rest is not known. Recorded for this sample are hundreds of thousands of clones; roughly 89% of them occurred a single time. Jointly, the top ten make up more than 3% of the sample. The material sequenced was peripheral blood. These receptors came from a woman between 18 and 30 years old who had recovered from COVID-19.

This clone was observed once. J is TRBJ2-7 and V is TRBV27, with 8 bases identical to TRBD2. V trimming: 5 bases; J trimming: 7 bases; junction bases outside the gene matches: 13. Germline loops: CDR1 MNHEY, CDR2 SMNVEV (reference sequence). This CDR3 is built from 15 residues. The CDR3 reads CASSPSGRGAREQYV. In DNA form, the CDR3 reads TGTGCCAGCAGTCCAAGCGGGAGAGGCGCCCGGGAGCAGTACGTC.

The chain recombines TRBV2 with TRBJ2-5, with TRBD1 matching 8 bases. The germline V gene has CDR1 SNHLY and CDR2 FYNNEI. V lost 2 bases and J lost 1; bases outside the gene matches: 0. The CDR3 is 14 amino acids. The CDR3 loop is CASSEQGAQETQYF. As DNA, the CDR3 is TGTGCCAGCAGTGAACAGGGGGCCCAAGAGACCCAGTACTTC.

The chain links TRBV5-4 to TRBJ1-2; D is possibly TRBD1 (6 bases). Trimming stripped 4 bases from V and 4 bases from J, with 14 bases between. Germline-derived CDR1 and CDR2 are SGHNT and YYREEE (reference sequence). The CDR3 spans 14 residues. In DNA, the CDR3 is TGTGCCAGCAGCCAACGACAGGCAACCTATGGCTACACCTTC. Amino acid sequence: CASSQRQATYGYTF. The full variable domain, its missing parts supplied by reference TRBV5-4 and TRBJ1-2, is ETGVTQSPTHLIKTRGQQVTLRCSSQSGHNTVSWYQQALGQGPQFIFQYYREEENGRGNFPPRFSGLQFPNYSSELNVNALELDDSALYLCASSQRQATYGYTFGSGTRLTVV.

The chain links TRBV4-3 to TRBJ2-2; D is perhaps TRBD2 (5 bases). Trimming removed 2 bases at V and 0 bases at J, with 10 bases between. The CDR3 extends over 16 amino acids. Per the germline V gene, CDR1 is LGHNA and CDR2 is YSLEER. CDR3 nucleotide sequence: TGCGCCAGCAGCCAATACCTAGCCTCGAACACCGGGGAGCTGTTTTTT. It encodes CASSQYLASNTGELFF.

Turning to this clone: Other DNA sequences of this sample code for an identical CDR3. The chain links TRBV15 to TRBJ1-1; D may be TRBD1 (5 bases). The CDR3 spans 14 residues. Trimming took 1 base from V and 2 from J, leaving 8 bases between them. The germline gives CDR1 LNHNV, CDR2 YYDKDF (reference sequence). The CDR3 protein is CATSRGQRNTEAFF. The CDR3 nucleotides read TGTGCCACCAGCAGAGGACAGCGCAACACTGAAGCTTTCTTT.

V gene TRBV6-5 combines with J gene TRBJ2-7; 8 nucleotides line up with TRBD1. V shed 6 bases, J shed 4 bases, and the junction held 11 bases outside the gene matches. The CDR3 totals 15 residues. Germline V lookup: CDR1 MNHEY, CDR2 SVGAGI. This CDR3 is CASRRTGLRGYEQYV. DNA for the CDR3: TGTGCCAGCAGAAGGACAGGGCTTCGTGGGTACGAGCAGTACGTC.

This sequence joins TRBV6-5 and TRBJ2-1; TRBD2 aligns across 7 bases. CDR3 length equals 14 residues. The J segment lost 9 bases and the V segment lost 5 bases, leaving 10 bases of the junction unmatched. Germline V gene data show CDR1 as MNHEY and CDR2 as SVGAGI. The DNA of the CDR3 is TGTGCCAGCAGTAATTGGACTAGTTCTACTGAGCAGTTCTTC. This encodes CASSNWTSSTEQFF.

The genes are TRBV29-1 and TRBJ1-1; the D gene is possibly TRBD1 (6 bases). Germline assignment: CDR1 SQVTM and CDR2 ANQGSEA. Trimming pared 3 bases from V and 7 bases from J, leaving 12 bases between. The CDR3 is 12 residues long. CDR3 loop: CSVDGNRVEAFF. The CDR3 nucleotides are TGCAGCGTTGATGGGAACAGGGTTGAAGCTTTCTTT.

The gene calls are TRBV6-2 or TRBV6-3 and TRBJ2-7; D is undetermined. Per the germline V gene, CDR1 is MNHEY and CDR2 is SVGEGT. The CDR3 runs to 14 residues. V was cut by 0 bases and J by 0 bases, with 6 bases left in between. The DNA of the CDR3 is TGTGCCAGCAGTTACTCAGAGGACTCCTACGAGCAGTACGTC. It specifies CASSYSEDSYEQYV.

The J gene is TRBJ1-2, the V gene TRBV29-1, with 8 bases matching TRBD1. CDR1 and CDR2 from the germline V gene are SQVTM and ANQGSEA. The CDR3 runs 15 residues. With V trimmed by 3 bases and J by 4 bases, 10 bases remained unmatched. CDR3 in DNA: TGCAGCGTTGATCGTTTTAGGGGACAGGCCTATGGCTACACCTTC. This gives the protein CSVDRFRGQAYGYTF.

The rearrangement joins TRBV9 to TRBJ1-2, with 7 bases aligning to TRBD1. J gave up 6 bases and V 0 bases, and 5 bases lay outside the gene matches. CDR3 length: 14 amino acids. Germline CDR1 is SGDLS and CDR2 is YYNGEE. The CDR3, as DNA: TGTGCCAGCAGCGTAGCGGAGACAGGGCATGGCTACACCTTC. Translated, it gives CASSVAETGHGYTF.

The gene calls are TRBV11-3 and TRBJ2-1, with 9 bases fitting TRBD2. The germline V gene encodes CDR1 SGHNT and CDR2 YENEEA. V trimming: 3 bases; J trimming: 1 base; junction bases outside the gene matches: 1. CDR3 length equals 15 residues. The DNA for the CDR3 is TGTGCCAGCAGCTTTAGCGGGAGTTCCTACAATGAGCAGTTCTTC. Protein sequence: CASSFSGSSYNEQFF.

The sample holds one count of this clone. This CDR3 is also generated by other DNA sequences in the sample. The rearrangement uses TRBV7-2 and TRBJ1-2, with 10 bases lining up with TRBD1. V gave up 5 bases and J gave up 2 bases; unmatched junction bases: 2. The germline V gene encodes CDR1 SGHTA and CDR2 FQGNSA. The CDR3 loop spans 14 amino acids. The CDR3 spells CASSRQGANYGYTF. DNA for the CDR3: TGTGCCAGCAGCAGACAGGGGGCGAACTATGGCTACACCTTC.

J is TRBJ2-7 and V is TRBV5-6; TRBD2 is a possible D gene (5 bases). This CDR3 is built from 14 residues. CDR1 is SGHDT and CDR2 is YYEEEE in the germline V gene. Between the trimmed V and J ends, which lost 0 bases and 4 bases, there was a span of 11 bases. The CDR3 is CASSLAGVPYEQYV. The DNA of the CDR3 is TGTGCCAGCAGCTTGGCCGGGGTTCCGTACGAGCAGTACGTC.

This rearrangement joins TRBV7-9 to TRBJ2-5; no clear D gene. V lost 1 base and J lost 1, with 7 bases in between. Germline V gene sequence: CDR1 SEHNR, CDR2 FQNEAQ (reference sequence). CDR3 length equals 14 residues. The CDR3 loop is CASSLGQVQETQYF. Written as DNA, the CDR3 is TGTGCCAGCAGCTTAGGGCAGGTCCAAGAGACCCAGTACTTC.

The V call is TRBV19, the J call TRBJ2-1, with 7 bases that match TRBD2. The CDR3 contains 15 residues. V lost 3 bases and J lost 7; bases outside the gene matches: 9. Germline V CDR1 and CDR2: LNHDA, SQIVND (reference sequence). CDR3 bases: TGTGCCAGTAGTATCGGCGGGAGTGACTTAAATGAGCAGTTCTTC. Protein sequence: CASSIGGSDLNEQFF.

This sequence joins TRBV6-5 and TRBJ2-2, with no clear D. Germline lookup yields CDR1 MNHEY and CDR2 SVGAGI. The CDR3 totals 15 residues. The V and J ends lost 5 bases and 2 bases respectively, with 12 bases between them. The CDR3: CASSLDGYNTGELFF. CDR3 DNA: TGTGCCAGCAGTCTCGACGGGTACAACACCGGGGAGCTGTTTTTT.

The genes are TRBV19 and TRBJ2-2; 7 bases are a match to TRBD1. CDR1 is LNHDA, CDR2 SQIVND, per germline (reference sequence). V was pared by 7 bases and J by 5 bases, with 13 bases of the junction left unmatched. CDR3 length: 16 residues. The CDR3 nucleotides are TGTGCCAGTACCCCACGTAGGGGACAGTTAACCGGGGAGCTGTTTTTT. Protein product: CASTPRRGQLTGELFF.

The rearrangement joins TRBV2 to TRBJ1-3, with D possibly matching TRBD1 (6 bases). The CDR3 covers 16 residues. From germline, CDR1 is SNHLY and CDR2 FYNNEI. Deletions cut 2 bases from V and 2 bases from J, with 13 bases between. The CDR3 DNA reads TGTGCCAGCAGTGAATTGGGGGGGCCGGCTGGAAACACCATATATTTT. Translating gives CASSELGGPAGNTIYF.

The chain is built from TRBV2 and TRBJ1-4; TRBD1 matches at 7 bases. This CDR3 has 15 residues. In germline, CDR1 is SNHLY, CDR2 FYNNEI. The V segment lost 6 bases and the J segment 0 bases; nucleotides outside the gene matches: 4. The CDR3 here is CASSPQGATNEKLFF. DNA of the CDR3: TGTGCCAGCAGCCCGCAGGGGGCAACTAATGAAAAACTGTTTTTT. Supplemented by reference TRBV2 and TRBJ1-4, the full variable domain reads EPEVTQTPSHQVTQMGQEVILRCVPISNHLYFYWYRQILGQKVEFLVSFYNNEISEKSEIFDDQFSVERPDGSNFTLKIRSTKLEDSAMYFCASSPQGATNEKLFFGSGTQLSVL.